The 4 T cell receptor beta chains presented below share a single source sample, sequenced in a study of T cells in Graves' hyperthyroidism and ophthalmopathy. Amplification of TCR beta CDR3 regions used RNA as the template. The TCR CDR3 first-round RT-PCR relied on the HTBI primer set. TCRdb itself ran the multiplex PCR reads through MiXCR, one entry per CDR3 protein. The table has more than 350,000 distinct CDR3 sequences, just under 15% seen once. Sequencing input: blood. These receptors were obtained from a woman in her twenties or thirties with Graves' hyperthyroidism.

This clonotype was seen repeatedly, ten times or more. CDR3 nucleotides: TGTGCCTGGAGCGGGAGGTCCTACAATGAGCAGTTCTTC. Its translation: CAWSGRSYNEQFF. This chain links TRBV30 with TRBJ2-1; 7 bases fit TRBD2. The CDR3 contains 13 residues. Germline assignment: CDR1 GTSNPN and CDR2 SVGIG (reference sequence). V gave up 3 bases and J gave up 1 base; unmatched junction bases: 0.

This clonotype was recorded many times. V and J are TRBV12-3 or TRBV12-4 and TRBJ2-7, with 8 bases fitting TRBD1. The CDR3 totals 13 residues. V dropped 5 bases and J dropped 7; count of bases not matched to a gene: 7. CDR3 bases: TGTGCCAGCAGTAAGGGACAGGCCGTGGAGCAGTACTTC. Translating it yields CASSKGQAVEQYF.

This rearrangement joins TRBV12-3 or TRBV12-4 to TRBJ2-2; TRBD2 is a possible D gene (6 bases). This CDR3 has 14 residues. Trimming pared 4 bases from V and 3 bases from J, leaving 9 bases between. In nucleotides, the CDR3 is TGTGCCAGCAGTTGGGGGACTCACACCGGGGAGCTGTTTTTT. Translation: CASSWGTHTGELFF.

At least ten counts were recorded for this clonotype. The chain links TRBV20-1 to TRBJ2-2; 7 nucleotides line up with TRBD1. This CDR3 spans 14 amino acids. Germline values: CDR1 DFQATT, CDR2 SNEGSKA (reference sequence). After removal of 3 bases from V and 1 base from J, the junction contained 2 bases not matched to a gene. CDR3 sequence reads: CSASRQGNTGELFF. CDR3 DNA sequence: TGCAGTGCTAGCCGACAGGGGAACACCGGGGAGCTGTTTTTT.